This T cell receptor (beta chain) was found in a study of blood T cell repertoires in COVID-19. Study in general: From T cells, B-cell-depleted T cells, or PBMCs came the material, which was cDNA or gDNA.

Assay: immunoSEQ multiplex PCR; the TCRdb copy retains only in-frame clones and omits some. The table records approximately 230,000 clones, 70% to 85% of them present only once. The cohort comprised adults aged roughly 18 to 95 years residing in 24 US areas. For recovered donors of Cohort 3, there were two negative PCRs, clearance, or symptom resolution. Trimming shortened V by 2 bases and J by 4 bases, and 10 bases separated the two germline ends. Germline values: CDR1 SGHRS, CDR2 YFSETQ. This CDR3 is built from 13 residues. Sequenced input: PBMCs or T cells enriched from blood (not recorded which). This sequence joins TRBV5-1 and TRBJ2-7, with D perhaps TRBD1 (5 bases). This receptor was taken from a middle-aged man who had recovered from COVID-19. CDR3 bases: TGCGCCAGCAGCTTAAGGGCAGGGTACGAGCAGTACTTC. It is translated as CASSLRAGYEQYF.